Listed below are T cell receptor beta chains from one sample, sequenced in a study of blood T cell repertoires in COVID-19. TCRdb's table, derived via immunoSEQ multiplex PCR, lists solely in-frame clones and lacks some. The sample lists 260,000 or so clones; approximately 84% were seen once. The source material was peripheral blood. The source is a human donor in a cohort sampled during active COVID-19. Each CDR3 is given with its conserved first and last residue. Fields, in order: D gene, V gene, J gene, clone size, CDR3 DNA, CDR3 protein. A D gene is named only where the DNA matches it firmly. Size is omitted from some rows. Given values are once, few, many or a class for expanded clones.

>TRBD1|TRBV27|TRBJ1-6|.
TGTGCCAGCAGTTTGACAGGGCTACCCCCTACCAGTAGTTCACCCCTCCACTTT
CASSLTGLPPTSSSPLHF
>.|TRBV5-1|TRBJ1-2|.
TGCGCCAGCAGCTCTGTGGGCGTTGGCTACACCTTC
CASSSVGVGYTF
>TRBD1|TRBV2|TRBJ1-2|once
TGTGCCAGCAGCGTCCGGACAGGGGGCGCTGGCTACACCTTC
CASSVRTGGAGYTF
>TRBD2|TRBV5-6|TRBJ2-1|.
TGTGCCAGCAGCTGGACTAGCGGGGGGCTTGAGCAGTTCTTC
CASSWTSGGLEQFF
>.|TRBV7-3|TRBJ1-3|.
TGTGCCAGCAGCCCTACGGCGGGTGGAAACACCATATATTTT
CASSPTAGGNTIYF
>.|TRBV7-8|TRBJ1-6|.
TGTGCCAGCAGCCGGGCGGGCTCACCCCTCCACTTT
CASSRAGSPLHF
>.|TRBV27|TRBJ1-4|.
TGTGCCAGCAGTCCACAGGGTGAGAATGAAAAACTGTTTTTT
CASSPQGENEKLFF
>.|TRBV6-6|TRBJ1-5|.
TGTGCCAGCAGTTACTCTACATCCTTTCAGCCCCAGCATTTT
CASSYSTSFQPQHF
>TRBD2|TRBV10-3|TRBJ2-2|.
TGTGCCATCAGTGGGTTAAACTCAGGGAGGGTCACCGGGGAGCTGTTTTTT
CAISGLNSGRVTGELFF
>.|TRBV2|TRBJ1-2|.
TGTGCCAGCAGTGCGGACAGTTCTAACTATGGCTACACCTTC
CASSADSSNYGYTF
>.|TRBV18|TRBJ1-6|.
TGTGCCAGCTCACAGGGGGAAATGGCACCCCTCCACTTT
CASSQGEMAPLHF
>TRBD1|TRBV7-3|TRBJ1-1|.
TGTGCCAGCAGCTCGAACCGACAGGGGGGGGACACTGAAGCTTTCTTT
CASSSNRQGGDTEAFF
>TRBD1|TRBV6-6|TRBJ1-2|.
TGTGCCAGCAGAGAGACAGGGGGCGAAAATTATGGCTACACCTTC
CASRETGGENYGYTF
>.|TRBV6-5|TRBJ1-2|.
TGTGCCAGCAGAACAAGGGACACACCTAACTATGGCTACACCTTC
CASRTRDTPNYGYTF
>TRBD2|TRBV28|TRBJ2-1|.
TGTGCCAGCAGTTTAATGTCGGGACTAGCCTACAATGAGCAGTTCTTC
CASSLMSGLAYNEQFF
>.|TRBV2|TRBJ2-1|once
TGTGCCAGCAGTGAAGCATCCCTTCTCTACAATGAGCAGTTCTTC
CASSEASLLYNEQFF
>TRBD1|TRBV6-6|TRBJ1-1|.
TGTGCCAGCAGCCCCGGGACAGAGAACACTGAAGCTTTCTTT
CASSPGTENTEAFF
>TRBD2|TRBV27|TRBJ2-7|many
TGTGCCAGCAGGAATCCCTCCGGGACTAGTCTGGGTGAGCAGTACTTC
CASRNPSGTSLGEQYF
>.|TRBV28|TRBJ1-2|.
TGTGCCACCGCGGTGAGATCTGTCGGTGGCTACACCTTC
CATAVRSVGGYTF
>TRBD1|TRBV28|TRBJ2-7|once
TGTGCCAGCAGTTTGATGACAGGGGGCTTAAGCGAGCAGTACTTC
CASSLMTGGLSEQYF
>TRBD2|TRBV9|TRBJ2-6|.
TGTGCCAGCAGCGTAGCTATCCCCGGACTAGCATCTGGGGCCAACGTCCTGACTTTC
CASSVAIPGLASGANVLTF
>TRBD2|TRBV6-5|TRBJ2-1|.
TGTGCCAGCAGTTTTTCGGGGGGTCAGCAGTTCTTC
CASSFSGGQQFF
>.|TRBV6-6|TRBJ2-2|.
TGTGCCAGCAGCGGTTCCAGGGCGAACACCGGGGAGCTGTTTTTT
CASSGSRANTGELFF
>.|TRBV19|TRBJ2-1|.
TGTGCCAGTAAGGTGCACAGCGGCGCCTACAATGAGCAGTTCTTC
CASKVHSGAYNEQFF
>.|TRBV6-5|TRBJ1-2|.
TGTGCCACACAGGGTTCGGCGTCCTCTAACTATGGCTACACCTTC
CATQGSASSNYGYTF
>.|TRBV5-5|TRBJ1-1|.
TGTGCCAGCAGCTTTGGGGGGAATACTGAAGCTTTCTTT
CASSFGGNTEAFF
>TRBD1|TRBV18|TRBJ1-6|.
TGTGCCAGCTCACCCGGACAGGGGAATTCACCCCTCCACTTT
CASSPGQGNSPLHF
>TRBD2|TRBV11-3|TRBJ2-3|.
TGTGCCAGCAGCCCTGGACTAGCGGGGAGACATAGCACAGATACGCAGTATTTT
CASSPGLAGRHSTDTQYF
>.|TRBV28|TRBJ2-7|.
TGTGCCAGCAGTAATTCGAGGAGAGCCCCCGAGCAGTACTTC
CASSNSRRAPEQYF
>TRBD2|TRBV6-5|TRBJ2-3|once
TGTGCCAGCAGACGGGGGACTAGCGCAGATACGCAGTATTTT
CASRRGTSADTQYF
>TRBD2|TRBV13|TRBJ2-2|once
TGTGCCAGCAGCCTAGGGACTAGCGGAAGGAACACCGGGGAGCTGTTTTTT
CASSLGTSGRNTGELFF
>TRBD1|TRBV19|TRBJ2-1|.
TGTGCCAGTAGTACTCCGGGACAGGTGCTCCACAATGAGCAGTTCTTC
CASSTPGQVLHNEQFF
>.|TRBV7-9|TRBJ1-2|.
TGTGCCAGCAGCGTGGGCCTGGGGGCCTATGGCTACACCTTC
CASSVGLGAYGYTF
>TRBD1|TRBV19|TRBJ2-7|.
TGTGCCAGTAGTATAGGGACAGGCCCGTACGAGCAGTACTTC
CASSIGTGPYEQYF
>TRBD1|TRBV6-5|TRBJ1-6|.
TGTGCCAGCAGTATACAACAGGGGGCGCGCTCACCCCTCCACTTT
CASSIQQGARSPLHF
>TRBD2|TRBV14|TRBJ2-1|.
TGTGCCAGCAGCCTCGCACCCGCCTTCACTAGCGGGGGGGCCCACTCCTACAATGAGCAGTTCTTC
CASSLAPAFTSGGAHSYNEQFF
>.|TRBV3-1/TRBV3-2|TRBJ2-5|.
TGTGCCAGCAGCCAAAGCTTAGCGGCACAACAAGAGACCCAGTACTTC
CASSQSLAAQQETQYF
>TRBD2|TRBV18|TRBJ2-1|few
TGTGCCAGCTCGACCGGGACTAGCGGGAGGGGGAATGAGCAGTTCTTC
CASSTGTSGRGNEQFF
>TRBD1|TRBV12-3/TRBV12-4|TRBJ1-5|.
TGTGCCAGCAGTGAGACAGGGAGGCAGCCCCAGCATTTT
CASSETGRQPQHF
>TRBD2|TRBV5-1|TRBJ2-1|.
TGCGCCAGCAGCTTGAGTCGGAGCGGGAGAAGGGTTAGCTCCTACAATGAGCAGTTCTTC
CASSLSRSGRRVSSYNEQFF
>.|TRBV20-1|TRBJ1-2|.
TGCAGTGCTAGAGGGGCATATGGCTACACCTTC
CSARGAYGYTF
>TRBD1|TRBV28|TRBJ2-1|.
TGTGCCAGCAGAGACAGGGCCGGGACAGGGGTATTTGAGCAGTTCTTC
CASRDRAGTGVFEQFF
>TRBD2|TRBV29-1|TRBJ2-1|.
TGCAGCGCACGGACTAGCGGGGGTCTTAGCTCCTACAATGAGCAGTTCTTC
CSARTSGGLSSYNEQFF
>.|TRBV18|TRBJ1-2|.
TGTGCCAGCTCACCCCTCCCTGGACAGACTTCTAACTATGGCTACACCTTC
CASSPLPGQTSNYGYTF
>TRBD1|TRBV6-2/TRBV6-3|TRBJ2-7|.
TGTGCCAGCAGCGCCCAGTCGGGACAGATCTACGAGCAGTACTTC
CASSAQSGQIYEQYF
>.|TRBV28|TRBJ1-2|.
TGTGCCAGCAGTCCGCCCCCGGTATCGGTTGGCTACACCTTC
CASSPPPVSVGYTF